This T cell receptor (beta chain) was identified in a study of T cell changes during pregnancy in multiple sclerosis. CDR3 size: 14 residues. V trimming: 2 bases; J trimming: 9 bases; junction bases outside the gene matches: 5. Germline values: CDR1 MNHEY, CDR2 SVGAGI. The table came from immunoSEQ multiplex PCR; TCRdb's copy has only in-frame clones and leaves some out. The repertoire consists of around 69,000 clones, with approximately 92% occurring once and the leading ten covering roughly 1.9%. Source: peripheral blood, taken in the third trimester of pregnancy. The source is a female donor in good health, enrolled as a control in a pregnancy study. The chain links TRBV6-5 to TRBJ2-1; TRBD2 matches at 9 bases. In DNA form, the CDR3 reads TGTGCCAGCAGTTACGGGACTAGCAACTTTGAGCAGTTCTTC. Protein product: CASSYGTSNFEQFF.